This T cell receptor beta chain was captured by sequencing in a study of cytotoxic CD8 clonotypes in ibrutinib-treated CLL. Study observations and caveats: Clonality went up at ibrutinib response and then declined back toward baseline at progression.

The protocol was immunoSEQ multiplex PCR, while the TCRdb copy is restricted to in-frame clones and leaves out a portion. The table has more than 85,000 clones, roughly three quarters seen once; the top ten hold 20% to 25%. V gave up 9 bases and J gave up 2 bases; unmatched junction bases: 6. Per germline, CDR1 SNHLY and CDR2 FYNNEI. This CDR3 is 13 amino acids long. As for this clone: The target antigen is unknown.

V usage is TRBV2 and J usage is TRBJ1-1; 7 bases are shared with TRBD1. This clonotype was sampled from a human donor with chronic lymphocytic leukemia. The specimen comprised PBMCs, sampled after 24 months of ibrutinib treatment. As DNA, the CDR3 is TGTGCCAGTCCGGGACAGCGTAACACTGAAGCTTTCTTT. This codes for CASPGQRNTEAFF.